What follows is one TCR beta chain and its context. There is no known antigen for this receptor. No base qualities exist here, and no much larger clone lies one base off it. The sample comes from a study of T-cell memory formation after mild COVID-19 (dated by TCRdb to about 2021). Notes on the research overall: TCR sequence clusters from the two donors were found to be largely donor specific. In a couple of donors, T-cell clones that expanded and contracted after mild COVID-19 were followed by sequencing TCRalpha and TCRbeta repertoires longitudinally. Two young, previously healthy adult volunteers, one female and one male, were included in the cohort. On the study overall, not on this receptor specifically: Contracting CD4+ clones were found mainly in CM and EM memory subsets, while CD8+ clones were enriched in EMRA. Only a couple of mild cases were covered in the study, and larger cohorts including severe cases with pre-infection samples were considered necessary. Some responding clones were found in pre-infection memory, which suggests that pre-existing cross-reactive memory T cells took part in the SARS-CoV-2 response. SARS-CoV-2 specificity of the second-wave clones peaking on day 37 was not confirmed. Balanced CD4/CD8 phenotypes were observed for clones contracting from day 15 to 85, whereas a bias towards CD4+ was observed for a second wave of clones expanding from day 15 to 37.

Ficoll-Paque density gradient centrifugation was used to isolate PBMCs. V is pruned by 2 bases and J by 5 bases, leaving 4 bases of the junction without a gene match. From the germline V gene, CDR1 is SGDLS and CDR2 is YYNGEE. Including cysteine and phenylalanine, the CDR3 has 15 amino acids. Left in the record is the CDR3 DNA by itself, 45 bases read in frame from the first base. For sequencing, an Illumina NovaSeq 6000 was employed. TCRalpha and TCRbeta cDNA libraries were constructed by 5'RACE with constant-segment primers, with sample barcodes and unique molecular identifiers being introduced. RNA was extracted from every sample with Trizol reagent. Library amplification was performed in two PCR steps, and a second sample barcode and Illumina TruSeq adapters were introduced in the second step. Sequencing of the libraries was done on an Illumina NovaSeq, producing 2 x 150 bp paired-end reads. Processing in the source paper ran as follows. The reads were demultiplexed and collapsed into UMI-guided consensus sequences using migec v1.2.7. Using mixcr v2.1.11, UMI consensuses were aligned to TRA and TRB V and J templates and then assembled into clonotypes. A clonotype was counted as expanded or contracted only when both edgeR and NoisET called the clonotype significant, with the noise models trained on biological replicates. For edgeR calls, a false discovery rate-adjusted p below 0.01 and a log2 fold-change threshold of 1 were applied. As an exploratory analysis of dynamics, PCA with hierarchical clustering was applied to max-normalized trajectories of the 1000 most abundant clonotypes. Each responding clone was given a CD4 or CD8 phenotype based on the CD4+ and CD8+ repertoires, which had been sequenced separately. TCRdb cleaned the public reads at Q25 with fastp, built clones with MiXCR and kept in-frame beta chains. Each entry merges the rows of one CDR3 protein and shows their most common DNA and genes. It is TCRdb's table, rather than the study itself, that gives the V and J calls and clone size. Here the sample has 170,000 or so distinct CDR3 sequences; 20% to 25% occur a single time. The ten top clones hold under 30% of the sample.

The chain uses TRBV9 and TRBJ2-1, and TRBD2 matches 10 of the central bases. The TCR comes from an adult woman who had mild COVID-19 (a few samples of this study predate the infection). The sample titles of this study are shuffled in the database, so cell type and time point are left out; the donor was told from shared clones. Input material: PBMCs or a T cell subset sorted from them (not recorded which). CDR3 loop: CASSVGLAEDNEQFF. The nucleotide sequence reads as follows: TGTGCCAGCAGCGTCGGACTAGCGGAGGACAATGAGCAGTTCTTC.